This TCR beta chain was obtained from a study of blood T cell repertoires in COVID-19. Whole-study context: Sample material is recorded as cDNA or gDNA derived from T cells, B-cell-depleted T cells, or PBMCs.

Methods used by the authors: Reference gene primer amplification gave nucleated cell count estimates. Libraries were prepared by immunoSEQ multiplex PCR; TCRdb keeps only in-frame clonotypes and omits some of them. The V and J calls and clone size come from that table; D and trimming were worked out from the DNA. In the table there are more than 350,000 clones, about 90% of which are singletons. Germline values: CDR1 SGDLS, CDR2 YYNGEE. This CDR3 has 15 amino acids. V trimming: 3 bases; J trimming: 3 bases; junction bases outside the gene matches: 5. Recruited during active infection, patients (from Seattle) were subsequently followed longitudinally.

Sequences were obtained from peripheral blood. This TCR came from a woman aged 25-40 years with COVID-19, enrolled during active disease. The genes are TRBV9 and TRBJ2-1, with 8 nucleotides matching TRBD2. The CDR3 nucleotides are TGTGCCAGCAGCGCCCCCGGGACTAGCTACAATGAGCAGTTCTTC. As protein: CASSAPGTSYNEQFF.